This T cell receptor (beta chain) was sequenced for a study of neurological immune-mediated disorders. This clonotype has ten or more counts. Using its own MiXCR run on the 5' RACE reads, TCRdb lists one record per CDR3 protein. The repertoire consists of about 80,000 distinct CDR3 sequences, with more than 5% occurring once and the leading ten covering 7.9%. V gave up 1 base and J gave up 7 bases, with 11 bases separating them. Looked up from germline, CDR1 is SGHTA and CDR2 is FQGNSA. The CDR3 has 15 residues. Indicated time point: longitudinal time-point 2. The specimen sequenced was PBMCs. The chain couples TRBV7-2 to TRBJ1-6; D is undetermined. This TCR derives from a woman aged 55-75 years with multiple sclerosis. In DNA, the CDR3 is TGTGCCAGCAGCTTAGACGGCCAAACGAATTCACCCCTCCACTTT. It is translated as CASSLDGQTNSPLHF.